The present entry profiles one T cell receptor beta chain with its context. What it binds is not known. The PCR was carried out with 60 Vbeta primers and 13 Jbeta primers. Assay: immunoSEQ multiplex PCR; the TCRdb copy retains only in-frame clones and omits some. The sample includes about 140,000 clones, approximately 80% of them seen just once. V trimming: 2 bases; J trimming: 5 bases; junction bases outside the gene matches: 7. Germline V gene data show CDR1 as SGHNT and CDR2 as YYREEE (reference sequence). The CDR3 runs to 17 residues. This sample was included in a study of cytomegalovirus exposure and HLA in healthy donors. General study points: TCR beta sequences reportedly predicted the HLA-A and HLA-B alleles of most subjects accurately.

The sequenced sample consisted of PBMCs. The chain is built from TRBV5-4 and TRBJ2-2; the match to TRBD2 covers 12 bases. This TCR was recovered from a man aged 50 to 59 in good health and CMV-seronegative. In DNA form, the CDR3 reads TGTGCCAGCAGCTTTGTTACTAGCGGGAGGCGGACCGGGGAGCTGTTTTTT. Translating gives CASSFVTSGRRTGELFF.